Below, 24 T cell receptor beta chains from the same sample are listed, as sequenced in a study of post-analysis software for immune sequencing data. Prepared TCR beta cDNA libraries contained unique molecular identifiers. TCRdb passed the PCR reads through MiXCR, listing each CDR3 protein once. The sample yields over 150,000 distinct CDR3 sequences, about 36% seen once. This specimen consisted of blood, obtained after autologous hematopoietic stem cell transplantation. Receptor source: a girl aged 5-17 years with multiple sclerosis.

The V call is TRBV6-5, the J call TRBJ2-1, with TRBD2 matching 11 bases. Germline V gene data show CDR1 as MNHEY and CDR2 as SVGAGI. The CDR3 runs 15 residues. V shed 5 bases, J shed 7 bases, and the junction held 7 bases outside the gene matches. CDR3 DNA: TGTGCCAGCAGTCCGACTAGCGGGGTAAGGAATGAGCAGTTCTTC. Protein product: CASSPTSGVRNEQFF.

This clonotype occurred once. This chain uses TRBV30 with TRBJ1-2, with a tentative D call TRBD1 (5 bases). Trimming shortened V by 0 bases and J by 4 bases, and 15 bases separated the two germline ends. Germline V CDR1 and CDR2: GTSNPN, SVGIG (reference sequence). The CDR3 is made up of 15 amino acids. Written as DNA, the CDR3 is TGTGCCTGGAGTGTGTTAGGCAGGGAAATCTATGGCTACACCTTC. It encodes CAWSVLGREIYGYTF.

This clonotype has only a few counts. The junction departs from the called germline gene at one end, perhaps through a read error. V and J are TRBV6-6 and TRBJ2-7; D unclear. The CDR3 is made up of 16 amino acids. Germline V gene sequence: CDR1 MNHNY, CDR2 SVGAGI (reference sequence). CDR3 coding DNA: TGTGCCAGCAGTTACTCGAGGCAGGAGAGCTCCTACGTGCAGTACTTC. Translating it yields CASSYSRQESSYVQYF.

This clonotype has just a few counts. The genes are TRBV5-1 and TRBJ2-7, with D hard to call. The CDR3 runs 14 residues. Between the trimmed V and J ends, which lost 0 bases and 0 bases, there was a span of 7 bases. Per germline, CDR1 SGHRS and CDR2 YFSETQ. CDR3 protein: CASSLAPVSYEQYF. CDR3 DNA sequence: TGCGCCAGCAGCTTGGCACCTGTCTCCTACGAGCAGTACTTC.

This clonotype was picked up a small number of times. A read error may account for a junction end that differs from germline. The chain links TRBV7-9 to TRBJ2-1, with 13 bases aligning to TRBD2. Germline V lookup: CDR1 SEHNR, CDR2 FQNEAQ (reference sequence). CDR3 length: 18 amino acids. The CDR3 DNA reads TGTGTCAGCAGCCCGACTAGCGGGAGGACGCCTCTTTACAATGAGCAGTTCTTC. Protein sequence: CVSSPTSGRTPLYNEQFF.

In DNA, the CDR3 is TGCGCCAGCAGCTTGGCCGCGCCAGATACGCAGTATTTT. Its protein is CASSLAAPDTQYF. The chain combines TRBV5-1 with TRBJ2-3; no clear D. The length of the CDR3 is 13 residues. Between the trimmed V and J ends, which lost 0 bases and 4 bases, there was a span of 6 bases. Germline V gene sequence: CDR1 SGHRS, CDR2 YFSETQ.

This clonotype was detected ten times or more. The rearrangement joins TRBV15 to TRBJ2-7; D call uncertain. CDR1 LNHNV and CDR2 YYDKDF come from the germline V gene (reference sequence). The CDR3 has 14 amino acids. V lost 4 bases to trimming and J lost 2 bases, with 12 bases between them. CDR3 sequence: CATSTIDSTYEQYF. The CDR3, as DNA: TGTGCCACCAGCACCATAGACTCCACCTACGAGCAGTACTTC. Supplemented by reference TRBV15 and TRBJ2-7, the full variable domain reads DAMVIQNPRYQVTQFGKPVTLSCSQTLNHNVMYWYQQKSSQAPKLLFHYYDKDFNNEADTPDNFQSRRPNTSFCFLDIRSPGLGDTAMYLCATSTIDSTYEQYFGPGTRLTVT.

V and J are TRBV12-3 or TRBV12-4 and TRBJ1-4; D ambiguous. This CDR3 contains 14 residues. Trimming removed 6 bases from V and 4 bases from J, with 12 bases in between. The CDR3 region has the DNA TGTGCCAGCAGCCGCCGTCGTCATAATGAAAAACTGTTTTTT. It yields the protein CASSRRRHNEKLFF.

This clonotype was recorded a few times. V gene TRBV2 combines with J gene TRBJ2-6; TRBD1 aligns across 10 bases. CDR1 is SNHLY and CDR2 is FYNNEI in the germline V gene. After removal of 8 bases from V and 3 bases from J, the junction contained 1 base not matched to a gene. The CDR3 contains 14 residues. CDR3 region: CASDRGLGANVLTF. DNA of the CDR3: TGTGCCAGCGACAGGGGGCTTGGGGCCAACGTCCTGACTTTC.

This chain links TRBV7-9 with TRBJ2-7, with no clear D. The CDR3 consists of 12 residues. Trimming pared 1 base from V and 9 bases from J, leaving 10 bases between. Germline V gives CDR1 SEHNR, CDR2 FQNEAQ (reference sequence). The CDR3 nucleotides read TGTGCCAGCAGCTTAGGGGATGGACCGCAGTACTTC. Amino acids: CASSLGDGPQYF. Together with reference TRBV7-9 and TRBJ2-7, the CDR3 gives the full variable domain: DTGVSQNPRHKITKRGQNVTFRCDPISEHNRLYWYRQTLGQGPEFLTYFQNEAQLEKSRLLSDRFSAERPKGSFSTLEIQRTEQGDSAMYLCASSLGDGPQYFGPGTRLTVT.

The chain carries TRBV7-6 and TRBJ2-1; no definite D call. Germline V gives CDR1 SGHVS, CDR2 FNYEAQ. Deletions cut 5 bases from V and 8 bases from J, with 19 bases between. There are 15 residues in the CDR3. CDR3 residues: CASSPRPGSRDEQFF. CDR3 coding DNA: TGTGCCAGCAGCCCAAGGCCGGGCTCTAGGGATGAGCAGTTCTTC.

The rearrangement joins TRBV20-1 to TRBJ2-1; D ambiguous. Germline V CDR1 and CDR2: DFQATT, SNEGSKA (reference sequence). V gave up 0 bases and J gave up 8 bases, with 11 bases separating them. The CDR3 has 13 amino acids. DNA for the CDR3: TGCAGTGCTAGAGAGAGACTTTCGGATGAGCAGTTCTTC. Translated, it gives CSARERLSDEQFF.

The CDR3, as DNA: TGTGCCAGCAGTTTTAACCCGGGACAGGGGGCCGCAGGGTACGAGCAGTACTTC. Amino acids: CASSFNPGQGAAGYEQYF. This rearrangement joins TRBV28 to TRBJ2-7, with 12 positions matching TRBD1. The CDR3 spans 18 residues. Germline loops: CDR1 MDHEN, CDR2 SYDVKM. With 3 bases clipped from V and 4 bases from J, the junction kept 13 bases outside the gene matches. The full variable domain, its missing parts supplied by reference TRBV28 and TRBJ2-7, is DVKVTQSSRYLVKRTGEKVFLECVQDMDHENMFWYRQDPGLGLRLIYFSYDVKMKEKGDIPEGYSVSREKKERFSLILESASTNQTSMYLCASSFNPGQGAAGYEQYFGPGTRLTVT.

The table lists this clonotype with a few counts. The CDR3: CSARDLGAMGETQYF. The CDR3 DNA is TGCAGTGCTAGAGATCTAGGGGCCATGGGTGAGACCCAGTACTTC. This chain connects TRBV20-1 to TRBJ2-5; D may be TRBD1 (5 bases). The germline V and J ends were trimmed by 0 bases and 5 bases, with 16 bases remaining between them. CDR3 size: 15 residues. Germline V gene lookup returns CDR1 DFQATT and CDR2 SNEGSKA (reference sequence).

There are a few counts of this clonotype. The CDR3 protein is CASSQDRTDTDTQYF. CDR3 nucleotides: TGCGCCAGCAGCCAAGATCGGACGGACACAGATACGCAGTATTTT. The chain has TRBV4-3 and TRBJ2-3; D remains ambiguous. This CDR3 region has 15 residues. V was shortened by 0 bases and J by 2 bases, with 9 bases between the two germline ends. Germline V CDR1 and CDR2: LGHNA, YSLEER.

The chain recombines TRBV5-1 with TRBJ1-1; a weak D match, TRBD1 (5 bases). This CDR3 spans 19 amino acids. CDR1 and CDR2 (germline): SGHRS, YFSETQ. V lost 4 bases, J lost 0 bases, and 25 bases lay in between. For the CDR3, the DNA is TGCGCCAGCAGCCTTGGGCCGGTCAGTGGTGCGGGGCTGAACACTGAAGCTTTCTTT. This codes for CASSLGPVSGAGLNTEAFF.

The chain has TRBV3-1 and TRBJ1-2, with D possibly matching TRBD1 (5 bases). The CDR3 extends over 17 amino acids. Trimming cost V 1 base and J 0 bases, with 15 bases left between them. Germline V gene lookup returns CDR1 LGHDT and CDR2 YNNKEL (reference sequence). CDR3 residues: CASSQAFDRHSNYGYTF. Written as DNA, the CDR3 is TGTGCCAGCAGCCAAGCTTTCGACAGACACTCTAACTATGGCTACACCTTC.

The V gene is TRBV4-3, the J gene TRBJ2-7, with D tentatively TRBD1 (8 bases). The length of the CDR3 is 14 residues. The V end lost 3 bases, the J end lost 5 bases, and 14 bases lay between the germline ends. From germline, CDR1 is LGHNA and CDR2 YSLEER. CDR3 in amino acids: CASSQDREGNEQYF. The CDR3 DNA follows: TGCGCCAGCAGCCAGGACAGGGAGGGAAACGAGCAGTACTTC.

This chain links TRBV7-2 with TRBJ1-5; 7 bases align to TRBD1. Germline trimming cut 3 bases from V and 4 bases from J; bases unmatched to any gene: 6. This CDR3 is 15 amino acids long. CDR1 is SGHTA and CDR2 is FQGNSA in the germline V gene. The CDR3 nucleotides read TGTGCCAGCAGCTTGACAGGGAGACGGAATCAGCCCCAGCATTTT. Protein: CASSLTGRRNQPQHF.

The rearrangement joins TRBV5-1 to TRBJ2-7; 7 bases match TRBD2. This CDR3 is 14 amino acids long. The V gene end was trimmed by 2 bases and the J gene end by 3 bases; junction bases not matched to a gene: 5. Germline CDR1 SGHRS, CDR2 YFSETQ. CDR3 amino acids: CASSFGGSGYEQYF. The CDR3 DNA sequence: TGCGCCAGCAGCTTTGGCGGGAGCGGCTACGAGCAGTACTTC.

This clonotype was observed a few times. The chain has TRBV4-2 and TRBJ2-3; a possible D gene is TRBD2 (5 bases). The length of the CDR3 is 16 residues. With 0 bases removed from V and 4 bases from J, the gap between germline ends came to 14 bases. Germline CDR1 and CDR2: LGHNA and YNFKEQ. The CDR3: CASSQETLASPDTQYF. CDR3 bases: TGTGCCAGCAGCCAAGAAACCCTGGCTAGCCCAGATACGCAGTATTTT.

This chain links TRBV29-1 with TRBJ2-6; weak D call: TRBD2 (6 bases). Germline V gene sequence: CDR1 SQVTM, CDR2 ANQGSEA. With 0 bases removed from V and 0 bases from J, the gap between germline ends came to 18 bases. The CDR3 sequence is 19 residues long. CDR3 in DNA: TGCAGCGTTGAAGATTTCGGGGGACCTCCCAACTCTGGGGCCAACGTCCTGACTTTC. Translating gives CSVEDFGGPPNSGANVLTF.

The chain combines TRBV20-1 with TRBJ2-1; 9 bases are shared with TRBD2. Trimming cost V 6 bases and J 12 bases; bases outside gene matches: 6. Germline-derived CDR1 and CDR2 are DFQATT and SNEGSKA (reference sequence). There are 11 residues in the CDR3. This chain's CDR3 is CSAPSGDGQFF. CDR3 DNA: TGCAGTGCCCCTAGCGGGGATGGGCAGTTCTTC.

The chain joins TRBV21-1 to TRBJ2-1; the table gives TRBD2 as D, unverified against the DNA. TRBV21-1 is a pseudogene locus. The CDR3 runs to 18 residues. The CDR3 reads CASSQGLGGAKGGNEQFF. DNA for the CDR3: TGTGCCAGCAGCCAGGGACTAGGGGGAGCTAAGGGGGGCAATGAGCAGTTCTTC.